Each of the 23 T cell receptor beta chains below was sequenced from the same sample in a study of blood T cell repertoires in COVID-19 (dated by TCRdb to 2018 to 2021). The library was produced with the immunoSEQ multiplex PCR assay. TCRdb retrieved this table from immuneACCESS and kept in-frame rearrangements only. Not all clones are present; in checked studies, unresolved V genes account for under half, and no reason is known for the remainder. This sample comprises more than 100,000 clones, 88% of them detected only once. The ten largest make up roughly 2.2% of the sample. Sequences were obtained from peripheral blood. These receptors all come from a man between 70 and 80 years old with active COVID-19.

The chain couples TRBV7-3 to TRBJ1-2; 9 bases line up with TRBD1. The germline CDR1 and CDR2 sequences are SGHTA and FQGTGA. CDR3 length: 13 amino acids. V was pared by 5 bases and J by 7 bases, with 5 bases of the junction left unmatched. This CDR3 is CASSPDRGSGYTF. As DNA, the CDR3 is TGTGCCAGCAGCCCGGACAGGGGAAGTGGCTACACCTTC. Drawing the rest from reference TRBV7-3 and TRBJ1-2, the complete variable domain is GAGVSQTPSNKVTEKGKYVELRCDPISGHTALYWYRQSLGQGPEFLIYFQGTGAADDSGLPNDRFFAVRPEGSVSTLKIQRTERGDSAVYLCASSPDRGSGYTFGSGTRLTVV.

The V and J genes are TRBV10-3 and TRBJ1-2; D might be TRBD1 (6 bases). The germline V gene has CDR1 ENHRY and CDR2 SYGVKD. The germline V and J ends were trimmed by 6 bases and 2 bases, with 13 bases remaining between them. The CDR3 loop spans 14 amino acids. CDR3: CAIRQPGTNYGYTF. The CDR3 coding sequence is TGTGCCATCAGACAACCCGGGACAAACTATGGCTACACCTTC.

DNA of the CDR3: TGTGCCAGCAGTTACTCGAGTCCGGGACAGGACTATGGCTACACCTTC. As protein: CASSYSSPGQDYGYTF. V usage is TRBV6-5 and J usage is TRBJ1-2; TRBD1 matches 8 bases. The V gene's germline CDR1 is MNHEY and CDR2 SVGAGI. With 0 bases clipped from V and 3 bases from J, the junction kept 6 bases outside the gene matches. CDR3 length: 16 residues.

This clone appeared once. This rearrangement joins TRBV5-1 to TRBJ1-5, with D perhaps TRBD1 (5 bases). From germline, CDR1 is SGHRS and CDR2 YFSETQ. Deletions cut 1 base from V and 6 bases from J, with 8 bases between. This CDR3 spans 13 amino acids. The CDR3 nucleotides read TGCGCCAGCAGCTTGACAGGCGGTCAGCCCCAGCATTTT. It specifies CASSLTGGQPQHF. Filled out from reference TRBV5-1 and TRBJ1-5, the complete variable domain reads KAGVTQTPRYLIKTRGQQVTLSCSPISGHRSVSWYQQTPGQGLQFLFEYFSETQRNKGNFPGRFSGRQFSNSRSEMNVSTLELGDSALYLCASSLTGGQPQHFGDGTRLSIL.

The chain employs TRBV12-5 and TRBJ2-7; 9 bases agree with TRBD1. The CDR3 totals 17 residues. Germline CDR1 is LGHNT and CDR2 is FRNRAP. V was clipped by 2 bases and J by 2 bases; unmatched bases: 10. The CDR3 sequence: CASGLLTGTGYTYEQYF. Here the CDR3 DNA reads TGTGCTAGTGGTTTGCTGACCGGGACAGGGTACACCTACGAGCAGTACTTC.

This chain connects TRBV6-4 to TRBJ1-6; 7 positions agree with TRBD1. The V gene end was trimmed by 0 bases and the J gene end by 10 bases; junction bases not matched to a gene: 6. Germline V CDR1 and CDR2: MRHNA, SNTAGT. This CDR3 contains 15 residues. Here the CDR3 DNA reads TGTGCCAGCAGTGACTCGGACAGGCGTACATCACCCCTCCACTTT. Protein: CASSDSDRRTSPLHF.

The J gene is TRBJ1-4, the V gene TRBV5-1; weak D call: TRBD1 (6 bases). Trimming removed 2 bases from V and 3 bases from J, with 11 bases in between. This CDR3 spans 15 amino acids. CDR1 is SGHRS, CDR2 YFSETQ, per germline. This CDR3 is CASSFQGKPNEKLFF. The CDR3, as DNA: TGCGCCAGCAGCTTTCAGGGGAAACCTAATGAAAAACTGTTTTTT.

This chain links TRBV20-1 with TRBJ2-7; 8 bases line up with TRBD1. Trimming removed 3 bases from V and 4 bases from J; junction bases left unmatched: 5. CDR3 size: 13 residues. Germline CDR1 is DFQATT and CDR2 is SNEGSKA (reference sequence). The CDR3 region has the DNA TGCAGTGCTAGTCGACAGGGGACGTACGAGCAGTACTTC. Translating gives CSASRQGTYEQYF.

The chain links TRBV5-4 to TRBJ1-4; 8 nucleotides agree with TRBD1. Germline CDR1 reads SGHNT; CDR2 reads YYREEE (reference sequence). V gave up 0 bases and J gave up 5 bases; unmatched junction bases: 3. The CDR3 spans 15 residues. For the CDR3, the DNA is TGTGCCAGCAGCTTGGGACAGGGGAGGAATGAAAAACTGTTTTTT. Amino acid sequence: CASSLGQGRNEKLFF.

The rearrangement links TRBV20-1 to TRBJ1-4; D gene unclear. Trimming took 3 bases from V and 6 from J, leaving 11 bases between them. CDR1 DFQATT and CDR2 SNEGSKA come from the germline V gene (reference sequence). CDR3 length: 13 amino acids. CDR3 in DNA: TGCAGTGCTAGTTCTCCACTCGATGAAAAACTGTTTTTT. Protein sequence: CSASSPLDEKLFF.

This rearrangement joins TRBV6-1 to TRBJ2-5; weak D call: TRBD1 (8 bases). This CDR3 is built from 16 residues. Trimming cost V 3 bases and J 1 base, with 15 bases left between them. CDR1 and CDR2 (germline): MNHNS, SASEGT. The CDR3 region has the DNA TGTGCCAGCAGTGACGACAGGGGAGGGATCCAAGAGACCCAGTACTTC. It encodes CASSDDRGGIQETQYF.

This clone was counted once. The chain uses TRBV3-1 (or the pseudogene TRBV3-2) and TRBJ2-7; 7 bases map to TRBD1. V trimming: 1 base; J trimming: 5 bases; junction bases outside the gene matches: 8. The germline V gene has CDR1 LGHDT and CDR2 YNNKEL (reference sequence). The CDR3 contains 15 residues. The CDR3 loop is CASSQVLQGSHEQYF. The CDR3 region has the DNA TGTGCCAGCAGCCAAGTATTACAGGGGTCCCACGAGCAGTACTTC.

The rearrangement links TRBV2 to TRBJ2-5, with 7 bases lining up with TRBD1. The V segment lost 6 bases and the J segment 2 bases; nucleotides outside the gene matches: 3. The CDR3 covers 13 residues. CDR1 and CDR2 from the germline V gene are SNHLY and FYNNEI. Here the CDR3 DNA reads TGTGCCAGCAGGTTGGGACAGCAAGAGACCCAGTACTTC. Protein sequence: CASRLGQQETQYF. Using reference TRBV2 and TRBJ2-5 for the parts outside the CDR3, the full variable domain is EPEVTQTPSHQVTQMGQEVILRCVPISNHLYFYWYRQILGQKVEFLVSFYNNEISEKSEIFDDQFSVERPDGSNFTLKIRSTKLEDSAMYFCASRLGQQETQYFGPGTRLLVL.

The chain carries TRBV19 and TRBJ2-7, with TRBD2 as a possible D gene (5 bases). CDR1 and CDR2 from the germline V gene are LNHDA and SQIVND (reference sequence). Between the trimmed V and J ends, which lost 1 base and 6 bases, there was a span of 10 bases. CDR3 size: 13 residues. CDR3 sequence reads: CASSIGGRREQYF. The DNA of the CDR3 is TGTGCCAGTAGTATAGGAGGGCGCCGCGAGCAGTACTTC.

This sequence joins TRBV6-1 and TRBJ1-2, with 9 bases matching TRBD1. Germline V gives CDR1 MNHNS, CDR2 SASEGT. J lost 10 bases, V lost 0 bases, and 6 bases had no gene match. This CDR3 comprises 14 residues. The CDR3 DNA reads as TGTGCCAGCAGTGAAGCGGTTCGGACAGGGGCCTACACCTTC. Protein: CASSEAVRTGAYTF.

This clone has a handful of counts. V usage is TRBV5-6 and J usage is TRBJ1-1; D uncertain. Germline values: CDR1 SGHDT, CDR2 YYEEEE. Trimming cost V 0 bases and J 1 base, with 4 bases left between them. This CDR3 contains 13 residues. CDR3 DNA: TGTGCCAGCAGCTTGGGCAGGAACACTGAAGCTTTCTTT. Protein product: CASSLGRNTEAFF.

The chain employs TRBV28 and TRBJ1-5, with D maybe TRBD1 (6 bases). CDR1 is MDHEN, CDR2 SYDVKM, per germline. V dropped 2 bases and J dropped 4 bases, with 9 bases sitting between them. The CDR3 loop spans 14 amino acids. CDR3 in DNA: TGTGCCAGCAGTTTAACAGGGCAAAATCAGCCCCAGCATTTT. Translation: CASSLTGQNQPQHF.

The rearrangement links TRBV5-8 to TRBJ2-7, with 10 positions matching TRBD1. Germline CDR1 and CDR2: SGHTS and YDEGEE. V trimming: 4 bases; J trimming: 3 bases; junction bases outside the gene matches: 4. The CDR3 length is 14 residues. The chain's CDR3 is CASSPGQGFYEQYF. The CDR3 DNA reads as TGTGCCAGCAGCCCGGGACAGGGGTTCTACGAGCAGTACTTC.

This clone was observed a few times. The chain uses TRBV16 and TRBJ2-2; no clear D gene. The CDR3 consists of 13 residues. In germline, CDR1 is KGHSY, CDR2 FQNENV. Trimming took 1 base from V and 6 from J, leaving 6 bases between them. Here the CDR3 DNA reads TGTGCCAGCAGCCAATTTGGCTCCGGGGAGCTGTTTTTT. It encodes CASSQFGSGELFF.

V and J are TRBV5-6 and TRBJ2-5; 8 bases are shared with TRBD2. Germline-derived CDR1 and CDR2 are SGHDT and YYEEEE. Germline trimming cut 4 bases from V and 1 base from J; bases unmatched to any gene: 9. The CDR3 is 16 amino acids. The CDR3 DNA follows: TGTGCCAGCAGCGAAGATATTAGCGGGATCCAAGAGACCCAGTACTTC. Translation gives CASSEDISGIQETQYF.

The chain couples TRBV7-9 to TRBJ2-7; perhaps TRBD2 as D (5 bases). From germline, CDR1 is SEHNR and CDR2 FQNEAQ (reference sequence). The CDR3 totals 12 residues. V was cut by 5 bases and J by 9 bases, with 14 bases left in between. Written as DNA, the CDR3 is TGTGCCAGCAGCCCCGGGTGGAGCGGGCAGTACTTC. Translation gives CASSPGWSGQYF.

V is TRBV28 and J is TRBJ2-1; a weak D match, TRBD2 (7 bases). The CDR3 covers 13 residues. Trimming cost V 11 bases and J 0 bases, with 11 bases left between them. Germline loops: CDR1 MDHEN, CDR2 SYDVKM. DNA of the CDR3: TGTGCCGGGGGGGGCCCCTCCTACAATGAGCAGTTCTTC. It codes for CAGGGPSYNEQFF.

The chain joins TRBV5-1 to TRBJ2-1, with a possible D match to TRBD2 (6 bases). Germline V gene sequence: CDR1 SGHRS, CDR2 YFSETQ. The length of the CDR3 is 15 residues. Between the trimmed V and J ends, which lost 1 base and 5 bases, there was a span of 13 bases. The CDR3 sequence is CASSLPWTNNNEQFF. DNA for the CDR3: TGCGCCAGCAGCTTGCCCTGGACTAACAACAATGAGCAGTTCTTC.